This TCR beta chain was profiled in a study of T cell responses to AZD1222 COVID-19 vaccine. Concerning this clone itself: Its antigen is not identified.

This table comes from immunoSEQ multiplex PCR, and its TCRdb copy is limited to in-frame clones, with some not included. Among around 72,000 clones listed, around nine tenths were seen once. V was cut by 8 bases and J by 5 bases, with 18 bases left in between. From germline, CDR1 is GTSNPN and CDR2 SVGIG (reference sequence). The CDR3 sequence is 13 residues long. Study-wide findings and caveats: The donors showed a predominance of white British ancestry and of females, with possible underestimation of clonal diversity.

The rearrangement joins TRBV30 to TRBJ1-1, with D perhaps matching TRBD1 (5 bases). This TCR was sampled from an adult in good health. The sequencing used peripheral blood, collected on day 0 of AZD1222 vaccination. The CDR3 DNA reads TGTGCCCTTGCACAAGGGGTGGGAACTGAAGCTTTCTTT. Translated: CALAQGVGTEAFF.